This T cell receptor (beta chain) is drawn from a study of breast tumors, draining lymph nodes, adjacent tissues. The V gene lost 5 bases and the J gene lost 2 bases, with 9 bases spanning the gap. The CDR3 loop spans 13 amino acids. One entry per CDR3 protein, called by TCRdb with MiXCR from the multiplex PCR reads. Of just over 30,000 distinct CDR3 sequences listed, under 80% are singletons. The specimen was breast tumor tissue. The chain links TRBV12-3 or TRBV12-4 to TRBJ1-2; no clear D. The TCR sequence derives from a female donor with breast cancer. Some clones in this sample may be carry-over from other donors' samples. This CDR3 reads CASSRQANYGYTF. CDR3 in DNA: TGTGCCAGCAGTCGACAAGCCAACTATGGCTACACCTTC.